This T cell receptor beta chain was identified in a study of blood T cell repertoires in COVID-19. Study-wide context: COVID-19 samples from acute and convalescent phases originated in the United States, Italy and Spain.

Source study methods: For nucleated cells, counts were estimated from reference gene primer amplification. TCRdb's table, derived via immunoSEQ multiplex PCR, lists solely in-frame clones and lacks some. That table supplies the V and J calls and clone size; D and trimming were determined from the DNA. The repertoire includes a few hundred thousand clones, 80% to 90% of them detected once, and 1.3% sits in the top ten. Participants were placed into cohorts based on the clinical history they reported. Germline CDR1 KGHDR, CDR2 SFDVKD. With 9 bases clipped from V and 4 bases from J, the junction kept 17 bases outside the gene matches. This CDR3 region has 17 residues.

The J gene is TRBJ2-3, the V gene TRBV24-1; 8 bases align to TRBD1. The sequence was obtained from a man aged 25-45 years who had recovered from COVID-19. The sequenced sample was PBMCs or T cells enriched from blood (not recorded which). CDR3 in amino acids: CATAGTSGQEDSDTQYF. Written as DNA, the CDR3 is TGTGCCACCGCGGGGACCTCGGGACAGGAGGATTCAGATACGCAGTATTTT.